Sequencing of this T cell receptor beta chain was carried out in a study of blood T cell repertoires in COVID-19. V dropped 8 bases and J dropped 7 bases, with 14 bases sitting between them. Germline-derived CDR1 and CDR2 are LNHDA and SQIVND (reference sequence). The CDR3 consists of 13 residues. Participant-reported clinical history was the basis for cohort assignment. This clone was counted a few times. Some clones are missing from TCRdb's copy, which holds only in-frame ones; the method was immunoSEQ multiplex PCR. This table holds 150,000 to 200,000 clones, approximately 90% found once. The chain recombines TRBV19 with TRBJ1-4; possibly TRBD1 for D (6 bases). The sequence was collected from a middle-aged woman in a cohort exposed to, infected with or recovered from COVID-19 (not recorded which). Sequenced: PBMCs or T cells enriched from blood (not recorded which). CDR3 nucleotides: TGTGCCAGTGAAATGGGAGGGGGTGAAAAACTGTTTTTT. Translated, it gives CASEMGGGEKLFF.